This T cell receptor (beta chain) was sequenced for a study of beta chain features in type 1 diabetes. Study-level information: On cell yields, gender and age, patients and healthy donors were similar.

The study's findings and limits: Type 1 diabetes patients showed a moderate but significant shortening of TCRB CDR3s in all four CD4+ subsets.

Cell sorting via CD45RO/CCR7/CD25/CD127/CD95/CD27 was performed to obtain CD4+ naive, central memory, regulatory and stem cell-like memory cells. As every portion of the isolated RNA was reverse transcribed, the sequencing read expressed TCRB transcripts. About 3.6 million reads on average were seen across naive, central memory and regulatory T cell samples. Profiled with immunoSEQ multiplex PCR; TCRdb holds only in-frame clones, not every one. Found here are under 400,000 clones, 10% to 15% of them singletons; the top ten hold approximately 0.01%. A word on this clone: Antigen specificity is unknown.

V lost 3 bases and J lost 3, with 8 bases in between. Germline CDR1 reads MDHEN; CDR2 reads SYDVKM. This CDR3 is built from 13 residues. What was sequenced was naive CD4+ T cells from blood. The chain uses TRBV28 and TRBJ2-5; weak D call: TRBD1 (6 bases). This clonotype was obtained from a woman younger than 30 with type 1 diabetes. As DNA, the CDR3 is TGTGCCAGCAGTTTCTACAGGGAAGAGACCCAGTACTTC. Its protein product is CASSFYREETQYF.